This T cell receptor beta chain was captured by sequencing in a study of blood T cells in healthy people across ages. CDR1 is SEHNR, CDR2 FQNEAQ, per germline (reference sequence). With 5 bases removed from V and 4 bases from J, the gap between germline ends came to 6 bases. The CDR3 extends over 11 amino acids. This clonotype has a handful of counts. Sample-barcoded 5' priming and a J-beta primer mix drove a second PCR of roughly 7 to 11 cycles. TCRdb analysed the 5' RACE reads with MiXCR anew, one entry per CDR3 protein. The sample includes over 300,000 distinct CDR3 sequences, more than 45% of them seen just once.

The specimen was blood. The source of this sequence is a man aged 55 to 70 in good health. This chain links TRBV7-9 with TRBJ2-7; no definite D call. The CDR3 region is CASSVGYEQYF. The DNA for the CDR3 is TGTGCCAGCAGCGTCGGTTACGAGCAGTACTTC.